This T cell receptor beta chain originates from a study of blood T cell repertoires in COVID-19. In the study overall: The analysed material was cDNA or gDNA that came from T cells, B-cell-depleted T cells, or PBMCs.

This table comes from immunoSEQ multiplex PCR, and its TCRdb copy is limited to in-frame clones, with some not included. The table lists some 270,000 clones, 85% to 90% of them singletons. Participants, about 18 to 100 years old, spanned fewer than 30 US areas. Allocation to cohorts depended on clinical history reported by the participants. The germline V and J ends were trimmed by 2 bases and 0 bases, with 8 bases remaining between them. Germline lookup yields CDR1 SGHVS and CDR2 FQNEAQ. The CDR3 totals 16 residues. The gene calls are TRBV7-8 and TRBJ1-6; D is unresolved. The receptor was derived from a woman in her twenties or thirties with acute COVID-19. Material for sequencing was PBMCs or T cells enriched from blood (not recorded which). The CDR3 is CASSLFADSYNSPLHF. In nucleotides, the CDR3 is TGTGCCAGCAGCTTATTTGCGGACTCCTATAATTCACCCCTCCACTTT.